Shown below are 4 T cell receptor beta chains from a single sample sequenced in a study of early T cells in non-severe SARS-CoV-2 infection. TCRdb re-called the 5' RACE reads through MiXCR, storing one row per CDR3 protein. The table records about 34,000 distinct CDR3 sequences, about 5.7% of them present only once. The sequenced material came from whole blood. Receptor source: an adult who was a healthcare worker with PCR-confirmed SARS-CoV-2 infection or an uninfected control (not recorded which).

This clonotype was detected ten times or more. The chain links TRBV10-3 to TRBJ2-2, with TRBD1 as a possible D gene (5 bases). This CDR3 has 14 residues. The V gene's germline CDR1 is ENHRY and CDR2 SYGVKD. Trimming pared 4 bases from V and 6 bases from J, leaving 12 bases between. The CDR3 DNA is TGTGCCATCAGTGCTAGGCAGGGATCCGGGGAGCTGTTTTTT. This encodes CAISARQGSGELFF.

This clonotype was found many times. The rearrangement joins TRBV20-1 to TRBJ2-1, with 10 bases aligning to TRBD2. V lost 2 bases, J lost 0 bases, and 7 bases stayed unmatched. The CDR3 length is 17 residues. Germline loops: CDR1 DFQATT, CDR2 SNEGSKA (reference sequence). The CDR3 loop is CSARLLAGFSSYNEQFF. Here the CDR3 DNA reads TGCAGTGCTAGACTACTAGCGGGATTCAGCTCCTACAATGAGCAGTTCTTC.

This clonotype has ten or more counts. The genes are TRBV5-4 and TRBJ2-1, with 13 bases lining up with TRBD2. The CDR3 extends over 18 amino acids. Germline CDR1 reads SGHNT; CDR2 reads YYREEE (reference sequence). The V gene end was trimmed by 3 bases and the J gene end by 0 bases; junction bases not matched to a gene: 6. The CDR3: CASSSGTSGTSSYNEQFF. CDR3 nucleotide sequence: TGTGCCAGCAGCTCCGGGACTAGCGGGACCAGCTCCTACAATGAGCAGTTCTTC.

This clonotype was seen many times. This chain joins TRBV10-1 and TRBJ2-5, with TRBD1 matching over 8 bases. Losses at the gene ends were 10 bases for V and 7 bases for J; bases not matched to a gene: 14. This CDR3 spans 14 amino acids. The V gene's germline CDR1 is WNHNN and CDR2 SYGVQD (reference sequence). CDR3 sequence (DNA): TGCGCCACCTCCCGGGACAGGTTGTCGTGGACCCAGTACTTC. Residues: CATSRDRLSWTQYF.